This paragraph covers one T cell receptor (beta chain) sequence. Its target is not known. The data derive from a study of cytomegalovirus exposure and HLA in healthy donors. General study results and limits: Earlier analysis looked at TCR beta V segments, and most were productive about 90% or about 30% of the time. Several of the most significant clusters appeared, in a later analysis, to be linked to common viral pathogens. In a later analysis, at a false discovery rate of 0.05, 15,000 to 20,000 TCR beta sequences were associated with HLA alleles.

Germline-derived CDR1 and CDR2 are SSHAT and FNYEAQ (reference sequence). V lost 4 bases, J lost 2 bases, and 8 bases stayed unmatched. The CDR3 sequence is 16 residues long. Amplification used 60 Vbeta primers and 13 Jbeta primers. TCRdb's copy holds only in-frame clones and misses some; the assay was immunoSEQ multiplex PCR. Among 45,000 to 70,000 clones, roughly 79% were seen once, and the ten largest hold about 3.1%. The V and J genes are TRBV7-7 and TRBJ2-3; TRBD1 matches 8 bases. This receptor was obtained from a man aged 45 to 65 in good health and CMV-seronegative. The sequenced sample was PBMCs. CDR3 sequence: CASSSGTDRVTDTQYF. CDR3 nucleotides: TGTGCCAGCAGCTCGGGAACGGACAGGGTCACAGATACGCAGTATTTT. Based on the CDR3 plus reference TRBV7-7 and TRBJ2-3, the full variable domain is GAGVSQSPRYKVTKRGQDVTLRCDPISSHATLYWYQQALGQGPEFLTYFNYEAQPDKSGLPSDRFSAERPEGSISTLTIQRTEQRDSAMYRCASSSGTDRVTDTQYFGPGTRLTVL.